This T cell receptor beta chain was retrieved from a study of human T cells and chemical hapten exposure. Germline V gene lookup returns CDR1 SGDLS and CDR2 YYNGEE. This CDR3 region has 18 residues. V was pared by 0 bases and J by 1 base, with 7 bases of the junction left unmatched. Specified time point: patch test 2, 6 weeks after DPC sensitization. Treatment given: therapeutic diphenylcyclopropenone sensitization with weekly scalp DPC. TCRdb recomputed calls from the RACE reads with MiXCR, one row per CDR3 protein. Of approximately 84,000 distinct CDR3 sequences listed, roughly a tenth are singletons.

This clonotype was obtained from a woman aged 25 to 39 with alopecia areata. Some clones in this sample may be carry-over from other donors' samples. The chain links TRBV9 to TRBJ2-1, with TRBD2 identical over 10 bases. Sequences were derived from whole blood, sampled in connection with sensitization to the hapten diphenylcyclopropenone (DPC). The CDR3 DNA follows: TGTGCCAGCAGCGTAGAGGGTAGCGGGAGGTGGTCCTACAATGAGCAGTTCTTC. Its translation: CASSVEGSGRWSYNEQFF.